The T cell receptor (beta chain) under discussion was sequenced for a study of regulatory T cells in long-lasting Graves disease. Broader study findings: Samples came from peripheral blood alone, without thyroid tissue. Fewer public clonotypes were shared by new patients (just under 1,000) than by persistent patients (approximately 2,700). TRBV28, TRBJ1-2 and TRBJ2-5 were segments that persistent disease favored.

The sample's time point: persistent/refractory GD, antithyroid drugs over 5 years with positive TRAb. Generation of the TCR library employed RNA extracted from PBMCs. iRepertoire HTBI primers and Arm-PCR of CDR3 regions built TCR beta libraries. Methods used by the authors: The samples yielded 62 TRBV and roughly 15 TRBJ segments. TCRdb fed the multiplex PCR reads into MiXCR, producing one record per CDR3 protein. The authors' filters were not applied to this entry. The repertoire has 400,000 or so distinct CDR3 sequences, less than 25% of them found once; the top ten carry around 20%. This clonotype has just a few counts. Its antigen remains unidentified. The CDR3 runs 15 residues. CDR1 is LGHNA, CDR2 YSLEER, per germline. V shed 4 bases and J 4 bases; nucleotides not matched to a gene: 6.

The chain is built from TRBV4-3 and TRBJ2-7; 11 bases line up with TRBD1. This TCR was recovered from a female donor with Graves disease. The sequenced sample was peripheral blood mononuclear cells (PBMCs), obtained when the disease was refractory, from a patient treated with antithyroid drugs. The CDR3 DNA follows: TGCGCCAGCAGCCCAGAGGGGACAGGGGGGTACGAGCAGTACTTC. Its protein product is CASSPEGTGGYEQYF.